The 23 T cell receptor beta chains below come from one sample, sequenced in a study of blood T cell repertoires in COVID-19. Method: immunoSEQ multiplex PCR; TCRdb's copy keeps in-frame clones and lacks some. The sample has some 300,000 clones; about nine tenths are singletons. The specimen was PBMCs or T cells enriched from blood (not recorded which). The source is a young man who had recovered from COVID-19.

Only one count was recorded for this clone. The rearrangement joins TRBV28 to TRBJ2-1; D gene ambiguous. V was shortened by 5 bases and J by 4 bases, with 9 bases between the two germline ends. CDR3 length equals 13 residues. The germline V gene encodes CDR1 MDHEN and CDR2 SYDVKM. For the CDR3, the DNA is TGTGCCAGCAGTGCCACTACTTACAATGAGCAGTTCTTC. Translation: CASSATTYNEQFF.

The chain recombines TRBV2 with TRBJ1-4; the D gene is possibly TRBD1 (5 bases). The V gene's germline CDR1 is SNHLY and CDR2 FYNNEI. The V and J ends lost 8 bases and 4 bases respectively, with 20 bases between them. The CDR3 sequence is 16 residues long. This chain's CDR3 is CASGGTGGRNNEKLFF. The DNA for the CDR3 is TGTGCCAGCGGTGGGACCGGAGGGCGGAATAATGAAAAACTGTTTTTT.

This clone was seen a single time. The V and J genes are TRBV6-2 or TRBV6-3 and TRBJ2-2; 8 nucleotides align to TRBD2. In germline, CDR1 is MNHEY, CDR2 SVGEGT. This CDR3 is 16 amino acids long. Trimming took 2 bases from V and 0 from J; bases not matched to a gene: 2. CDR3 residues: CASSYEAGANTGELFF. DNA for the CDR3: TGTGCCAGCAGTTACGAAGCGGGGGCGAACACCGGGGAGCTGTTTTTT.

The chain links TRBV7-8 to TRBJ2-1; 7 bases line up with TRBD2. Germline values: CDR1 SGHVS, CDR2 FQNEAQ. V trimming: 6 bases; J trimming: 3 bases; junction bases outside the gene matches: 11. CDR3 length equals 16 residues. The CDR3 region has the DNA TGTGCCAGCAGGGGTTTGGCGGGAGCAAACTACAATGAGCAGTTCTTC. Its protein is CASRGLAGANYNEQFF.

The chain recombines TRBV4-1 with TRBJ2-2; 8 bases map to TRBD2. Per germline, CDR1 MGHRA and CDR2 YSYEKL. The CDR3 loop spans 14 amino acids. The J segment lost 7 bases and the V segment lost 4 bases, leaving 5 bases of the junction unmatched. This chain's CDR3 is CASSPGLGNGELFF. DNA for the CDR3: TGCGCCAGCAGCCCGGGACTAGGTAACGGGGAGCTGTTTTTT.

This clone showed up just a few times. The V and J genes are TRBV5-6 and TRBJ2-7; 8 nucleotides line up with TRBD2. The trim removed 1 base at V and 3 bases at J, leaving 3 bases unmatched. Germline V gene data show CDR1 as SGHDT and CDR2 as YYEEEE. The CDR3 is 14 amino acids. The chain's CDR3 is CASSLSGTSYEQYF. CDR3 DNA sequence: TGTGCCAGCAGCTTGTCAGGGACTAGCTACGAGCAGTACTTC.

The rearrangement links TRBV24-1 to TRBJ1-1; maybe TRBD1 (5 bases). CDR1 KGHDR and CDR2 SFDVKD come from the germline V gene. V lost 10 bases and J lost 5, with 16 bases in between. This CDR3 region has 13 residues. As DNA, the CDR3 is TGTGCCACGGGAAGCGGGGCTCGGACTGAAGCTTTCTTT. The encoded protein is CATGSGARTEAFF.

The rearrangement joins TRBV5-4 to TRBJ2-2; D not certain. This CDR3 comprises 15 residues. Germline V lookup: CDR1 SGHNT, CDR2 YYREEE (reference sequence). V shed 2 bases and J shed 0 bases, with 8 bases lying between them. The CDR3 nucleotides are TGTGCCAGCAGCTTTACGCGGACGAACACCGGGGAGCTGTTTTTT. Protein product: CASSFTRTNTGELFF. Based on the CDR3 plus reference TRBV5-4 and TRBJ2-2, the full variable domain is ETGVTQSPTHLIKTRGQQVTLRCSSQSGHNTVSWYQQALGQGPQFIFQYYREEENGRGNFPPRFSGLQFPNYSSELNVNALELDDSALYLCASSFTRTNTGELFFGEGSRLTVL.

This clone appeared a few times. The chain combines TRBV7-8 with TRBJ2-7, with 9 positions matching TRBD1. Germline CDR1 is SGHVS and CDR2 is FQNEAQ. The CDR3 contains 15 residues. After removal of 1 base from V and 4 bases from J, the junction contained 5 bases not matched to a gene. CDR3 in DNA: TGTGCCAGCAGCTTAGAAGGGACAGGGTCATACGAGCAGTACTTC. This encodes CASSLEGTGSYEQYF.

For the CDR3, the DNA is TGCGCCAGCAGCCAAGGACAGGGGGCTCAGCCCTACGAGCAGTACTTC. Its translation: CASSQGQGAQPYEQYF. The rearrangement links TRBV4-1 to TRBJ2-7, with TRBD1 matching 10 bases. V was pared by 1 base and J by 2 bases, with 5 bases of the junction left unmatched. This CDR3 is built from 16 residues. From germline, CDR1 is MGHRA and CDR2 YSYEKL.

The J gene is TRBJ1-3, the V gene TRBV4-1, with D possibly matching TRBD1 (5 bases). V lost 5 bases and J 0 bases, leaving 11 bases between the germline ends. CDR1 is MGHRA and CDR2 is YSYEKL in the germline V gene. The CDR3 loop spans 15 amino acids. The CDR3 sequence is CASSTRQFSGNTIYF. CDR3 DNA sequence: TGCGCCAGCAGCACCCGACAGTTCTCTGGAAACACCATATATTTT.

The J gene is TRBJ2-3, the V gene TRBV15, with D perhaps matching TRBD2 (6 bases). This CDR3 is 15 amino acids long. Trimming took 5 bases from V and 4 from J, leaving 16 bases between them. Looked up from germline, CDR1 is LNHNV and CDR2 is YYDKDF (reference sequence). The CDR3 DNA reads TGTGCCACCAGCTCTGATCACGGGAGTGCAGATACGCAGTATTTT. This gives the protein CATSSDHGSADTQYF.

The rearrangement uses TRBV10-3 and TRBJ2-1; 14 nucleotides align to TRBD2. The CDR3 consists of 20 residues. From germline, CDR1 is ENHRY and CDR2 SYGVKD. V gave up 4 bases and J gave up 0 bases; unmatched junction bases: 11. The CDR3 reads CAISGVGLAGDVSSYNEQFF. CDR3 DNA sequence: TGTGCCATCAGTGGAGTGGGACTAGCGGGAGACGTTAGCTCCTACAATGAGCAGTTCTTC.

The V and J genes are TRBV25-1 and TRBJ1-1; the D gene is possibly TRBD1 (5 bases). CDR3 length: 15 residues. Germline V lookup: CDR1 MGHDK, CDR2 SYGVNS. The germline V and J ends were trimmed by 5 bases and 0 bases, with 13 bases remaining between them. This CDR3 reads CASSSGGVMNTEAFF. The DNA for the CDR3 is TGTGCCAGCAGTTCAGGAGGGGTAATGAACACTGAAGCTTTCTTT. The variable domain in full, completed from reference TRBV25-1 and TRBJ1-1, reads EADIYQTPRYLVIGTGKKITLECSQTMGHDKMYWYQQDPGMELHLIHYSYGVNSTEKGDLSSESTVSRIRTEHFPLTLESARPSHTSQYLCASSSGGVMNTEAFFGQGTRLTVV.

This rearrangement joins TRBV7-2 to TRBJ1-2; D uncertain. CDR1 SGHTA and CDR2 FQGNSA come from the germline V gene. V was trimmed by 0 bases and J by 3 bases, leaving 11 bases between them. This CDR3 has 15 residues. The CDR3 loop is CASSLAGGEHYGYTF. The CDR3 DNA reads as TGTGCCAGCAGCTTAGCGGGTGGGGAGCACTATGGCTACACCTTC.

V is TRBV6-5 and J is TRBJ2-1, with 9 bases matching TRBD2. CDR3 length: 15 amino acids. V trimming: 8 bases; J trimming: 2 bases; junction bases outside the gene matches: 7. The germline gives CDR1 MNHEY, CDR2 SVGAGI. The CDR3 DNA follows: TGTGCCAGCGGGGCGGGAGGGCCTACCTACAATGAGCAGTTCTTC. Translating gives CASGAGGPTYNEQFF.

V gene TRBV5-1 combines with J gene TRBJ1-2; weak D call: TRBD1 (6 bases). Trimming stripped 0 bases from V and 2 bases from J, with 11 bases between. CDR3 size: 15 residues. CDR1 is SGHRS, CDR2 YFSETQ, per germline. Written as DNA, the CDR3 is TGCGCCAGCAGCTTGGATGGCCAGGGGAACTATGGCTACACCTTC. Translated: CASSLDGQGNYGYTF.

The chain employs TRBV10-1 and TRBJ2-1, with 8 bases aligning to TRBD1. This CDR3 spans 14 amino acids. V was clipped by 6 bases and J by 0 bases; unmatched bases: 1. In germline, CDR1 is WNHNN, CDR2 SYGVQD (reference sequence). The CDR3, as DNA: TGCGCCAGCAGCAGGGGGCCCTCCTACAATGAGCAGTTCTTC. Translation gives CASSRGPSYNEQFF.

The J gene is TRBJ2-1, the V gene TRBV7-9, with 11 positions matching TRBD1. The V and J ends lost 4 bases and 2 bases, in that order; junction bases with no gene match: 1. The CDR3 runs 15 residues. Germline V gene data show CDR1 as SEHNR and CDR2 as FQNEAQ (reference sequence). CDR3 DNA: TGTGCCAGCAGCTCGGGACAGGGGGCCTACAATGAGCAGTTCTTC. It codes for CASSSGQGAYNEQFF.

V gene TRBV27 combines with J gene TRBJ1-4, with TRBD1 matching 8 bases. The ends lost 4 bases at V and 4 bases at J; junction bases unmatched: 5. Germline assignment: CDR1 MNHEY and CDR2 SMNVEV (reference sequence). The CDR3 runs 15 residues. This CDR3 is CASSSLDRGNEKLFF. The DNA of the CDR3 is TGTGCCAGCAGTTCATTAGACAGGGGTAATGAAAAACTGTTTTTT.

V is TRBV4-1 and J is TRBJ1-1; TRBD1 matches 8 bases. The V segment lost 1 base and the J segment 3 bases; nucleotides outside the gene matches: 4. This CDR3 is 15 amino acids long. In germline, CDR1 is MGHRA, CDR2 YSYEKL. The CDR3 spells CASSQVGQGYTEAFF. The CDR3, as DNA: TGCGCCAGCAGCCAAGTAGGACAGGGATACACTGAAGCTTTCTTT.

The rearrangement joins TRBV24-1 to TRBJ1-5; D is undetermined. CDR1 KGHDR and CDR2 SFDVKD come from the germline V gene. The CDR3 spans 13 residues. Trimming took off 4 bases at V and 9 bases at J, with 12 bases between the two ends. CDR3 region: CATSESVSSPQHF. The CDR3, as DNA: TGTGCCACCAGTGAGTCAGTCTCGTCGCCCCAGCATTTT.

This chain connects TRBV6-5 to TRBJ2-3; 11 bases map to TRBD2. This CDR3 has 14 residues. Per germline, CDR1 MNHEY and CDR2 SVGAGI. With V trimmed by 4 bases and J by 6 bases, 3 bases remained unmatched. The CDR3 nucleotides read TGTGCCAGCAGTTTAGCGGGGGGGCTTGATACGCAGTATTTT. Translating gives CASSLAGGLDTQYF.